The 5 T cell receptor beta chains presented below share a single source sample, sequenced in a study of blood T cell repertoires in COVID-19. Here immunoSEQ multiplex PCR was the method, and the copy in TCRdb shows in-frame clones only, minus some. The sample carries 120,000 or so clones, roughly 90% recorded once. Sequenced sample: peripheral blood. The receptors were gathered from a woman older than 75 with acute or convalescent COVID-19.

CDR3 DNA: TGTGCCAGCTCGCTATCGGGACAACTGAACACTGAAGCTTTCTTT. The encoded protein is CASSLSGQLNTEAFF. The genes are TRBV18 and TRBJ1-1, with a tentative D call TRBD1 (6 bases). Germline CDR1 is KGHSH and CDR2 is LQKENI. The CDR3 covers 15 residues. V lost 6 bases to trimming and J lost 0 bases, with 14 bases between them.

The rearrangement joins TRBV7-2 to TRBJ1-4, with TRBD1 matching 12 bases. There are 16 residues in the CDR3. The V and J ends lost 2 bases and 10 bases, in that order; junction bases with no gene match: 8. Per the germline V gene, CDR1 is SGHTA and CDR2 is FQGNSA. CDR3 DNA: TGTGCCAGCAGCTTATTCCCCGGGACAGGGGGCGGAAAACTGTTTTTT. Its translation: CASSLFPGTGGGKLFF.

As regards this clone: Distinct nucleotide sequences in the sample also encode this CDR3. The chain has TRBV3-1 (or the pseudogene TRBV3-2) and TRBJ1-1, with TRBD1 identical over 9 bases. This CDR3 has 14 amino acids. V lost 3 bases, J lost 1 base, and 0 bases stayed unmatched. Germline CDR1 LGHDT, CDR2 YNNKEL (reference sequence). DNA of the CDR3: TGTGCCAGCAGCCAGGGACAGGGGAACACTGAAGCTTTCTTT. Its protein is CASSQGQGNTEAFF.

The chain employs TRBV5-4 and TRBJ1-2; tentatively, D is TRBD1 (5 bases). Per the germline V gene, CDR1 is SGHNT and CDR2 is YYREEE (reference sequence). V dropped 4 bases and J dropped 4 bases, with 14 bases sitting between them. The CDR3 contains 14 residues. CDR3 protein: CASSISGRGYGYTF. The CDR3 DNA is TGTGCCAGCAGCATTTCAGGGAGGGGCTATGGCTACACCTTC.

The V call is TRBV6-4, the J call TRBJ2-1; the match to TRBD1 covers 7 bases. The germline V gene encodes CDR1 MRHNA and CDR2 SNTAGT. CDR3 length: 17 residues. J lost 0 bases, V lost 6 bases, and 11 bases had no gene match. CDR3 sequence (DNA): TGTGCCAGCAGATCAACACAGGGGATGAGCTCCTACAATGAGCAGTTCTTC. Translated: CASRSTQGMSSYNEQFF.